This entry concerns a single TCR beta chain. Its antigen remains unidentified. TCRdb keeps only in-frame clones here, not all; method: immunoSEQ multiplex PCR. The table includes some 530,000 clones, 65% to 85% detected once. V shed 4 bases, J shed 2 bases, and the junction held 9 bases outside the gene matches. The CDR3 length is 16 residues. Germline V lookup: CDR1 MDHEN, CDR2 SYDVKM. This specimen comes from a study of shared clonotypes between healthy human individuals. Study-wide context: Ranging from 18 to 49 in age, donors were a couple of women and three men. The study, taken as a whole, reports: Sequencing depth was a factor that was expected to affect clonotype sharing among donors.

There were no recent acute infections or vaccinations among the donors, who were healthy HIV-negative adults. With unsorted samples, genomic DNA was obtained from tens of millions of PBMCs. The chain uses TRBV28 and TRBJ2-7; TRBD2 agrees at 9 bases. This receptor was identified in a woman aged 40 to 49 in good health. Some clones in this sample may be carry-over from other donors' samples. Source material: PBMCs. For the CDR3, the DNA is TGTGCCAGCAGTTCTCCGAACCTAGCGGGGACCTACGAGCAGTACTTC. Translation gives CASSSPNLAGTYEQYF.